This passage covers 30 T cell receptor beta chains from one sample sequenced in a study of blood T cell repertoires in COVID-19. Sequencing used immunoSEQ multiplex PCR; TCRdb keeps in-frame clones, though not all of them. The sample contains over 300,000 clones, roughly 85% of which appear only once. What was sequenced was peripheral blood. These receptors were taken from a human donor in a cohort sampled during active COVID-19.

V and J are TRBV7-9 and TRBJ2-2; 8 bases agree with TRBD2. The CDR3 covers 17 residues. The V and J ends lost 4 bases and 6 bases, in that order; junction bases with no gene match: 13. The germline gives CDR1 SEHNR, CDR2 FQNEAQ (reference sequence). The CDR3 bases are TGTGCCAGCAGCTGGGCCGGCGTAGCGGGGTCATCCGGGGAGCTGTTTTTT. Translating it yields CASSWAGVAGSSGELFF.

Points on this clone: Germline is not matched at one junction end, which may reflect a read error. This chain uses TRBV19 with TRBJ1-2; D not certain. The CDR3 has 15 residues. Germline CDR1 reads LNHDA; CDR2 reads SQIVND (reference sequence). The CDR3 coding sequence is TGTGCCAGTAGCATAGGAAGATTAGCTAACTATGGCTACACCTTC. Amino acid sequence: CASSIGRLANYGYTF. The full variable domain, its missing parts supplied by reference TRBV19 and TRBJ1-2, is DGGITQSPKYLFRKEGQNVTLSCEQNLNHDAMYWYRQDPGQGLRLIYYSQIVNDFQKGDIAEGYSVSREKKESFPLTVTSAQKNPTAFYLCASSIGRLANYGYTFGSGTRLTVV.

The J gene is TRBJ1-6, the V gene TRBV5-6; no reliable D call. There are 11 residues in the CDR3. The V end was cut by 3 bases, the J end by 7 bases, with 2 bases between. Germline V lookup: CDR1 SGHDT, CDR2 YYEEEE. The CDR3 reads CASSSNSPLHF. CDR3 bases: TGTGCCAGCAGCTCAAATTCACCCCTCCACTTT.

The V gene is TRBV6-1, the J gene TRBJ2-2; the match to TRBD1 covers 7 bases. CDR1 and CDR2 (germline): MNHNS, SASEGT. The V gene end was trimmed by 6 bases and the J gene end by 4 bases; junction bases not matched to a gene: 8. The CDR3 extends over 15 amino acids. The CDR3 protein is CASRGGGQFTGELFF. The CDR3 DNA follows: TGTGCCAGCAGAGGGGGCGGACAGTTCACCGGGGAGCTGTTTTTT.

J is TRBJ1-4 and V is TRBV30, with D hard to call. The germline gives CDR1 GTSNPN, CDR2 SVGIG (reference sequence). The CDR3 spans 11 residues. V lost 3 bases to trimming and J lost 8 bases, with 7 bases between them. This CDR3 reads CAWSEREKLFF. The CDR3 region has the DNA TGTGCCTGGAGCGAGCGAGAAAAACTGTTTTTT.

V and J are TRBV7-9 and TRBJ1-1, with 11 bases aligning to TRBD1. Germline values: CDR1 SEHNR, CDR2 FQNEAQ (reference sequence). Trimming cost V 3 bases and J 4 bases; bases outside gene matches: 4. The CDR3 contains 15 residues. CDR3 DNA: TGTGCCAGCAGCTTTGCCGGGACAGGGGGCACTGAAGCTTTCTTT. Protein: CASSFAGTGGTEAFF.

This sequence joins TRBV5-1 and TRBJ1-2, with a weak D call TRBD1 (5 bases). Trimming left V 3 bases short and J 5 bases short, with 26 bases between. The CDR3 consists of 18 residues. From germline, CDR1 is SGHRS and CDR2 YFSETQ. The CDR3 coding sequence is TGCGCCAGCAGCTCGGGAATTTCGAGTTCGGGGGTAGAGTATGGCTACACCTTC. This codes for CASSSGISSSGVEYGYTF.

The CDR3 DNA reads TGTGCCACCAGCAGAGGTCGGCCCGGCGGATTCGGTCTGATACGTTCAACCTACGAGCAGTACTTC. Its protein product is CATSRGRPGGFGLIRSTYEQYF. V gene TRBV15 combines with J gene TRBJ2-7, with D hard to call. V lost 1 base to trimming and J lost 2 bases, with 33 bases between them. Germline V gene lookup returns CDR1 LNHNV and CDR2 YYDKDF (reference sequence). This CDR3 is built from 22 residues.

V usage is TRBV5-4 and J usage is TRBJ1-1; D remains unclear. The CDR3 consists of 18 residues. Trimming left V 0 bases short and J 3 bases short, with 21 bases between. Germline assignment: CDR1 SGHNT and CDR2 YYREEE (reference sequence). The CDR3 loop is CASSLVGLGMGSDTEAFF. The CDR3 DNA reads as TGTGCCAGCAGCTTGGTGGGTCTCGGGATGGGTTCTGACACTGAAGCTTTCTTT.

CDR3 residues: CASSQDTWGSYEQYF. The CDR3 region has the DNA TGTGCCAGCAGCCAGGACACTTGGGGTTCGTACGAGCAGTACTTC. J is TRBJ2-7 and V is TRBV14; possibly TRBD1 for D (5 bases). The CDR3 is 15 residues long. Trimming removed 3 bases at V and 4 bases at J, with 16 bases between. In germline, CDR1 is SGHDN, CDR2 FVKESK.

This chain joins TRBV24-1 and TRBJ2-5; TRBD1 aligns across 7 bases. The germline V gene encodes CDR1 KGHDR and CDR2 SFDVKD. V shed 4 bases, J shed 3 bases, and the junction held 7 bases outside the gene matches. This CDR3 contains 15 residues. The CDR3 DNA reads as TGTGCCACCAGTGACCCCGAGGACAGGAAAGAGACCCAGTACTTC. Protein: CATSDPEDRKETQYF.

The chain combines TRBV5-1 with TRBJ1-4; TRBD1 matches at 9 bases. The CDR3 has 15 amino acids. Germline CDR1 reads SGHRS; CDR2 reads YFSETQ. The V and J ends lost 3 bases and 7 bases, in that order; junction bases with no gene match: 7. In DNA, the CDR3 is TGCGCCAGCAGCTCCCCGGGACAGGGAAGTGAAAAACTGTTTTTT. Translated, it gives CASSSPGQGSEKLFF.

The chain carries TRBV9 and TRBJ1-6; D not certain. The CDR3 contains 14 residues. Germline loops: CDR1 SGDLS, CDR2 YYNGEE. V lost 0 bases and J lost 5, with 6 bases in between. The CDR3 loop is CASSVVENNSPLHF. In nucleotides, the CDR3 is TGTGCCAGCAGCGTAGTAGAAAATAATTCACCCCTCCACTTT. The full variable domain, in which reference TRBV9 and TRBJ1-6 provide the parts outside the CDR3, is DSGVTQTPKHLITATGQRVTLRCSPRSGDLSVYWYQQSLDQGLQFLIQYYNGEERAKGNILERFSAQQFPDLHSELNLSSLELGDSALYFCASSVVENNSPLHFGNGTRLTVT.

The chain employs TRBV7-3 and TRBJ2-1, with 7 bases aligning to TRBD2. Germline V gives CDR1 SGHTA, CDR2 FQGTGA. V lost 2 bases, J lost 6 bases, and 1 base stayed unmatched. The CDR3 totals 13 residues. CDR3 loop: CASSLRGGNEQFF. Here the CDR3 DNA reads TGTGCCAGCAGCTTACGCGGGGGCAATGAGCAGTTCTTC.

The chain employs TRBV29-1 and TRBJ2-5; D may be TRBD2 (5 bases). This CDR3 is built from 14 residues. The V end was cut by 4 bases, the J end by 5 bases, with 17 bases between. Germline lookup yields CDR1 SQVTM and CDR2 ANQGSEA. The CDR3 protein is CSVVRFAREETQYF. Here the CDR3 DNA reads TGCAGCGTTGTTCGTTTCGCTAGGGAGGAGACCCAGTACTTC.

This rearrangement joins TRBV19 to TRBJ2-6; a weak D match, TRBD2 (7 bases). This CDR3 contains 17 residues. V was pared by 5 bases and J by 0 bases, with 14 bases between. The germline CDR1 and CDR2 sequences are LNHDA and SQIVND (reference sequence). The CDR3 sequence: CASSFRGASSGANVLTF. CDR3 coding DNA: TGTGCCAGTAGTTTCCGGGGGGCCAGCTCTGGGGCCAACGTCCTGACTTTC.

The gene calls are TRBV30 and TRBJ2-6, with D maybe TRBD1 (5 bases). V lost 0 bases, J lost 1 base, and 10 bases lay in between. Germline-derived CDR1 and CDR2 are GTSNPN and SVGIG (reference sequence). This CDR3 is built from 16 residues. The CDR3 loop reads CAWSVGRTSGANVLTF. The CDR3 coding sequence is TGTGCCTGGAGTGTGGGCAGGACATCTGGGGCCAACGTCCTGACTTTC.

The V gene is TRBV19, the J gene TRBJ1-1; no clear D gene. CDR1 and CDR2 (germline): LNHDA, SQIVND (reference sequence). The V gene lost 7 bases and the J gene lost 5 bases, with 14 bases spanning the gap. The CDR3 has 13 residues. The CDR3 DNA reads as TGTGCCAGTAATCCCAACCGGGGAACTGAAGCTTTCTTT. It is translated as CASNPNRGTEAFF. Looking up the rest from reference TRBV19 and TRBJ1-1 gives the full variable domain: DGGITQSPKYLFRKEGQNVTLSCEQNLNHDAMYWYRQDPGQGLRLIYYSQIVNDFQKGDIAEGYSVSREKKESFPLTVTSAQKNPTAFYLCASNPNRGTEAFFGQGTRLTVV.

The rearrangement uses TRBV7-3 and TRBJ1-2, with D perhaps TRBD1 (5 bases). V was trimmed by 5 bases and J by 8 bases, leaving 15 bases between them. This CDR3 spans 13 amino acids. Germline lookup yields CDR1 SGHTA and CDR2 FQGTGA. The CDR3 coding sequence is TGTGCCAGCAGCCGCCCAGGGACTGAAGGCTACACCTTC. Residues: CASSRPGTEGYTF.

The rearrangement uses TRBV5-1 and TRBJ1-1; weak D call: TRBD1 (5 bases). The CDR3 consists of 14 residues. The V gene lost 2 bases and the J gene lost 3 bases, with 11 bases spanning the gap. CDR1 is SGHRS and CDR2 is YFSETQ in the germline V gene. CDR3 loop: CASSFQGSDTEAFF. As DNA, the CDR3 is TGCGCCAGCAGCTTCCAGGGTTCAGACACTGAAGCTTTCTTT.

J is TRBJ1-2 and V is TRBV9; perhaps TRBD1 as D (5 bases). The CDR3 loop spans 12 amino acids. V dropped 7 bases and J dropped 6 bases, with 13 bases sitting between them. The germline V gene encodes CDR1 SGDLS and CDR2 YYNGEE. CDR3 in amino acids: CASSTQGHGYTF. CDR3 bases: TGTGCCAGCTCCACCCAGGGTCATGGCTACACCTTC.

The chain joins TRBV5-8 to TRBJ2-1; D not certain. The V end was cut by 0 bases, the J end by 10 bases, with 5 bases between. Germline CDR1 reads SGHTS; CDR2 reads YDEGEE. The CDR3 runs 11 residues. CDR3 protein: CASSLVTEQFF. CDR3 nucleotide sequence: TGTGCCAGCAGCTTGGTAACAGAGCAGTTCTTC.

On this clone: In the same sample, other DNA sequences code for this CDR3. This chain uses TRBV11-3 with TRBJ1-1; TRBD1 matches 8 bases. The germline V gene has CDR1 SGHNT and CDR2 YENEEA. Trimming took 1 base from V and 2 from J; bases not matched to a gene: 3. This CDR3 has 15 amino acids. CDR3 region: CASSLGTGRNTEAFF. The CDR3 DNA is TGTGCCAGCAGCTTAGGGACAGGGAGAAACACTGAAGCTTTCTTT.

The CDR3 spells CASSWGVYYEQYF. The CDR3 bases are TGTGCCAGCAGTTGGGGGGTCTACTACGAGCAGTACTTC. The chain links TRBV19 to TRBJ2-7; tentative D call: TRBD2 (6 bases). CDR3 length: 13 amino acids. Germline CDR1 LNHDA, CDR2 SQIVND (reference sequence). Trimming pared 9 bases from V and 3 bases from J, leaving 15 bases between.

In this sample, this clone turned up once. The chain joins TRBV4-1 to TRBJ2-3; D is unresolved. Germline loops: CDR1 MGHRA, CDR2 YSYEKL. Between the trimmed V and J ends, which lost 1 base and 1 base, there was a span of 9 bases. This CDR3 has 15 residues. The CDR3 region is CASSQGPLRTDTQYF. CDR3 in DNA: TGCGCCAGCAGCCAAGGGCCCCTTCGCACAGATACGCAGTATTTT.

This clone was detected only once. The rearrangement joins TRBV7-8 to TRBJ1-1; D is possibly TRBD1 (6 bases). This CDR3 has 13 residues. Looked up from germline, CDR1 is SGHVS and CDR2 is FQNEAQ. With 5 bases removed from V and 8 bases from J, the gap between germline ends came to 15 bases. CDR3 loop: CASSTDGGREAFF. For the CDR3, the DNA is TGTGCCAGCAGCACGGATGGGGGCCGGGAAGCTTTCTTT.

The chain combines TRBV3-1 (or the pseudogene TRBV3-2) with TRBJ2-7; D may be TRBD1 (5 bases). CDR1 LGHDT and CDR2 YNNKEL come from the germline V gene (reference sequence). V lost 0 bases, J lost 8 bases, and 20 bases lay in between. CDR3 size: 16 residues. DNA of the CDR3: TGTGCCAGCAGCCAAGAGTCAGGGCGAAGGGAACTGAAGCAGTACTTC. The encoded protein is CASSQESGRRELKQYF.

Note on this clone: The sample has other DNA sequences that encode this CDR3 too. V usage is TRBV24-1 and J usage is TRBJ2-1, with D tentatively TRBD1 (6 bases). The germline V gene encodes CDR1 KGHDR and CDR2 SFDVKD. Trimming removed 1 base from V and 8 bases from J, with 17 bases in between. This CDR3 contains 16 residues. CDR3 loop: CATSDLGLAGGYEQFF. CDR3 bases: TGTGCCACCAGTGATTTAGGCCTTGCTGGGGGCTATGAGCAGTTCTTC.

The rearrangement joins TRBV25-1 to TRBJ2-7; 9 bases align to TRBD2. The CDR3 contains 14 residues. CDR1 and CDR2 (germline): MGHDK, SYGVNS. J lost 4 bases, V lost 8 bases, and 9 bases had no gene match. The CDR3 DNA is TGTGCCAGCCGGATGGCGGGGGGGGCTTACGAGCAGTACTTC. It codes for CASRMAGGAYEQYF.

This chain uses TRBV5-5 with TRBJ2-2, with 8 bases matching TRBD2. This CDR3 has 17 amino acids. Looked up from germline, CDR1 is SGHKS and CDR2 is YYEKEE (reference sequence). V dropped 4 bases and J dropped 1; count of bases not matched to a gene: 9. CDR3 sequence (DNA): TGTGCCAGCAGCGGCCCTCAGCGGGGGCGGAACACCGGGGAGCTGTTTTTT. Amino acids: CASSGPQRGRNTGELFF. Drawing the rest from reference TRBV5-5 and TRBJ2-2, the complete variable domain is DAGVTQSPTHLIKTRGQQVTLRCSPISGHKSVSWYQQVLGQGPQFIFQYYEKEERGRGNFPDRFSARQFPNYSSELNVNALLLGDSALYLCASSGPQRGRNTGELFFGEGSRLTVL.